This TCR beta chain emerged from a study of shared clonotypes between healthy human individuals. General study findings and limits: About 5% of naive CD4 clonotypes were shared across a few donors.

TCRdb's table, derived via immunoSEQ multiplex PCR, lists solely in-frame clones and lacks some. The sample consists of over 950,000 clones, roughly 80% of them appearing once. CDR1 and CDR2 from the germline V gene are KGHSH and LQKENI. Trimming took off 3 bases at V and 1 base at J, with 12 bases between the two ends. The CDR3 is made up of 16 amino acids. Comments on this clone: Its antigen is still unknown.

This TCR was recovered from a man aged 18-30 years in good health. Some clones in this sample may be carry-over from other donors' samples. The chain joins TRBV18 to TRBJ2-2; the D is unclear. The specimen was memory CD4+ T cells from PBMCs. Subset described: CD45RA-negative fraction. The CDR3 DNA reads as TGTGCCAGCTCACCCAGAGCTGTCCTGAACACCGGGGAGCTGTTTTTT. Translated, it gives CASSPRAVLNTGELFF.